This T cell receptor beta chain is drawn from a study of T cell repertoires in cytomegalovirus infection. Across the study: Through public TCR beta signatures, both CMV infection and matching HLA type were indicated. Whole-study findings and limits: Ex vivo responses were dominated by HLA-C-restricted CMV-specific TCR beta clonotypes. Carriage of CMV together with the relevant HLA was identifiable through cumulative public TCR beta family frequency.

The V end was cut by 6 bases, the J end by 3 bases, with 23 bases between. CDR3 length equals 17 residues. CDR1 and CDR2 (germline): MGHRA, YSYEKL. Each CDR3 protein gets one entry after TCRdb re-called the reads with MiXCR. The sample has more than 400,000 distinct CDR3 sequences, about 25% seen once; the top ten hold approximately 13%. This clonotype was observed a handful of times. Its antigen is as yet unknown. Sequenced input: PBMCs. The chain combines TRBV4-1 with TRBJ1-2; no firm D call. The source of this sequence is a human donor in good health (CMV status not recorded). Some clones in this sample may be carry-over from other donors' samples. The CDR3 region is CASSPVGGSARYYGYTF. DNA of the CDR3: TGCGCCAGCAGTCCTGTAGGTGGTAGTGCACGATACTATGGCTACACCTTC.